The clone carrying this TCR beta chain was recorded a few times. The sample is drawn from a study of shared T cell receptors in the human thymus. Method: immunoSEQ multiplex PCR; TCRdb's copy keeps in-frame clones and lacks some. The table has around 730,000 clones, approximately 83% seen once. These data were likewise used in another study, on human thymus T cells.

The receptor comes from a girl in the first two years of life with a congenital heart defect. Sample: thymocytes.

CDR3 DNA sequence: TGTGCCAGCAGCTTGACTGCCGGAAACACCATATATTTT. The encoded protein is CASSLTAGNTIYF. V gene TRBV5-6 combines with J gene TRBJ1-3; D not certain. The V gene's germline CDR1 is SGHDT and CDR2 YYEEEE. This CDR3 region has 13 residues. V lost 1 base, J lost 4 bases, and 6 bases lay in between. Combining the CDR3 with reference TRBV5-6 and TRBJ1-3 gives the whole variable domain DAGVTQSPTHLIKTRGQQVTLRCSPKSGHDTVSWYQQALGQGPQFIFQYYEEEERQRGNFPDRFSGHQFPNYSSELNVNALLLGDSALYLCASSLTAGNTIYFGEGSWLTVV.